This record looks at one T cell receptor (beta chain) sequence and its context. Its antigen is not known. This specimen comes from a study of Ad26.COV2.S vaccination and SARS-CoV-2 variants. Study information: Ad26.COV2.S was injected intramuscularly once or twice, 56 days apart.

Treatment given: about 20 received Ad26.COV2.S at low or high dose, single or two shots; about 5 received placebo; per-sample allocation not given. Sampling occurred on day 63 after the first vaccine or placebo injection. Built on an Ad26 vector, the vaccine expressed Wuhan-strain SARS-CoV-2 spike. Study-wide findings and caveats: Estimates derived from TCR breadth and depth analyses may have underestimated total T cell responses. Spike-specific TCR breadth in vaccine recipients exceeded that seen in placebo recipients.

CDR1 and CDR2 from the germline V gene are SGHAT and FQNNGV. V gave up 2 bases and J gave up 0 bases, with 10 bases separating them. This CDR3 spans 15 amino acids. The table came from immunoSEQ multiplex PCR; TCRdb's copy has only in-frame clones and leaves some out. The sample shows about 480,000 clones, roughly nine tenths of them seen only once. This clonotype was obtained from a person aged 18-60 years who received the Ad26.COV2.S COVID-19 vaccine or a placebo. This sequence joins TRBV11-2 and TRBJ1-1; maybe TRBD1 (5 bases). Specimen: peripheral blood, collected in a trial of Ad26.COV2.S vaccine versus placebo. CDR3 residues: CASSLLGTMNTEAFF. CDR3 nucleotides: TGTGCCAGCAGCTTACTCGGGACGATGAACACTGAAGCTTTCTTT. The whole variable domain, filled in from reference TRBV11-2 and TRBJ1-1, reads EAGVAQSPRYKIIEKRQSVAFWCNPISGHATLYWYQQILGQGPKLLIQFQNNGVVDDSQLPKDRFSAERLKGVDSTLKIQPAKLEDSAVYLCASSLLGTMNTEAFFGQGTRLTVV.